Listed below are T cell receptor beta chains from one sample, sequenced in a study of CD8 T cells in Susac syndrome. TCRdb independently ran MiXCR on the immunoSEQ multiplex PCR reads; one entry per CDR3 protein. The table records 330,000 or so distinct CDR3 sequences, about 82% of them present only once. Material: CD8+ T cells from PBMCs. The source is a human donor with multiple sclerosis. Each CDR3 is given with its conserved first and last residue. The D gene is left open where the match is weak. Clone size is shown for a subset of rows, as once, few, many or a class of expanded clone.

.	.	TRBV30	TRBJ1-1	TGTGCCTGGACCTTGACAGAAGTCACTGAAGCTTTCTTT	CAWTLTEVTEAFF
.	.	TRBV7-9	TRBJ2-1	TGTGCCAGCAGCTTAGCAGGGGAGAATGAGCAGTTCTTC	CASSLAGENEQFF
.	.	TRBV27	TRBJ1-1	TGTGCCAGCAGTCTCAATCCCCGGGACGAAGCTTTCTTT	CASSLNPRDEAFF
TRBD1	.	TRBV28	TRBJ2-3	TGTGCCAGCAGTTTGGGACAGGCAAGCACAGATACGCAGTATTTT	CASSLGQASTDTQYF
TRBD1	.	TRBV20-1	TRBJ2-1	TGCAGTGCCGATTTCTACTTGTCCCGGGACAGACGACTCAATGAGCAGTTCTTC	CSADFYLSRDRRLNEQFF
TRBD1	few	TRBV12-3/TRBV12-4	TRBJ2-7	TGTGCCAGCAGCCAGGACAGGGGGCCCTACGAGCAGTACTTC	CASSQDRGPYEQYF
.	few	TRBV2	TRBJ2-5	TGTGCCAGCAGTGGGTCGGAGACCCAGTACTTC	CASSGSETQYF
TRBD1	.	TRBV9	TRBJ1-2	TGTGCCAGCAGCTCCGGCACCGGGACAGGGCAAGACTATGGCTACACCTTC	CASSSGTGTGQDYGYTF
TRBD1	.	TRBV24-1	TRBJ1-2	TGTGCCACCAGTGACTGGACAGGGGGCAACTATGGCTACACCTTC	CATSDWTGGNYGYTF
.	.	TRBV7-9	TRBJ2-5	TGTGCCAGCAGTTCCTCCCGGAGGTTAGAGACCCAGTACTTC	CASSSSRRLETQYF
TRBD2	.	TRBV4-3	TRBJ2-1	TGCGCCAGCAGCCAAGACCCTAGCGGGCGCCTCCTTTACAATGAGCAGTTCTTC	CASSQDPSGRLLYNEQFF
.	.	TRBV7-9	TRBJ1-1	TGTGCCAGCAGCCCCCCGGCGGGTAACACTGAAGCTTTCTTT	CASSPPAGNTEAFF
.	.	TRBV12-3/TRBV12-4	TRBJ2-5	TGTGCCAGCAGTTTCGGGGGACGGTCCCAAGAGACCCAGTACTTC	CASSFGGRSQETQYF
.	.	TRBV28	TRBJ2-7	TGTGCCAGCAGTTCCCCATCCGCAGGGGTGCGGTACGAGCAGTACTTC	CASSSPSAGVRYEQYF
.	.	TRBV9	TRBJ1-1	TGTGCCAGCAGAAATCAGAACACTGAAGCTTTCTTT	CASRNQNTEAFF
TRBD1	few	TRBV27	TRBJ1-1	TGTGCCAGCAGTTCGACAGGGCACACTGAAGCTTTCTTT	CASSSTGHTEAFF
.	.	TRBV18	TRBJ2-7	TGTGCCAGCTCACCGGGATCCCTCTACGAGCAGTACTTC	CASSPGSLYEQYF
.	.	TRBV28	TRBJ1-5	TGTGCCAGCAATAGTCAGCCCCAGCATTTT	CASNSQPQHF
TRBD2	.	TRBV5-5	TRBJ2-1	TGTGCCAGCAGCTCCGTCTCGACTAGCGGAATGAACCGTTTCCTTGAGCAGTTCTTC	CASSSVSTSGMNRFLEQFF
.	.	TRBV2	TRBJ1-6	TGTGCCAGCAGTGAAACATTCGGGGACCGTAGCTCCTATAATTCACCCCTCCACTTT	CASSETFGDRSSYNSPLHF
.	.	TRBV28	TRBJ2-7	TGTGCCAGCAGTCACTCTGCGGGGGCTTTTTACGAGCAGTACTTC	CASSHSAGAFYEQYF
TRBD1	.	TRBV20-1	TRBJ1-2	TGCAGTGCGAGCGGGACAGACTTCTATGGCTACACCTTC	CSASGTDFYGYTF
.	.	TRBV12-3/TRBV12-4	TRBJ1-5	TGTGCCAGCAGTTCTACAGATAGCAATCAGCCCCAGCATTTT	CASSSTDSNQPQHF
.	.	TRBV7-9	TRBJ2-7	TGTGCCAGCAGCTTAGATTCACGGAATCCTGACAGGTCCTACGAGCAGTACTTC	CASSLDSRNPDRSYEQYF
.	.	TRBV6-5	TRBJ2-2	TGTGCCAGCAGTTACCAGGGCAGGAACACCGGGGAGCTGTTTTTT	CASSYQGRNTGELFF
TRBD2	.	TRBV25-1	TRBJ2-7	TGTGCCAGCAGTGAATCTAGCGGGAGCTCCCCCTACGAGCAGTACTTC	CASSESSGSSPYEQYF
TRBD1	.	TRBV19	TRBJ2-5	TGTGCCTCTTCCGGGACAGGGGGAATTGAAGAGACCCAGTACTTC	CASSGTGGIEETQYF
TRBD1	.	TRBV4-3	TRBJ1-2	TGCGCCAGCAGCCCTCACCACAGGGGAAACTATGGCTACACCTTC	CASSPHHRGNYGYTF